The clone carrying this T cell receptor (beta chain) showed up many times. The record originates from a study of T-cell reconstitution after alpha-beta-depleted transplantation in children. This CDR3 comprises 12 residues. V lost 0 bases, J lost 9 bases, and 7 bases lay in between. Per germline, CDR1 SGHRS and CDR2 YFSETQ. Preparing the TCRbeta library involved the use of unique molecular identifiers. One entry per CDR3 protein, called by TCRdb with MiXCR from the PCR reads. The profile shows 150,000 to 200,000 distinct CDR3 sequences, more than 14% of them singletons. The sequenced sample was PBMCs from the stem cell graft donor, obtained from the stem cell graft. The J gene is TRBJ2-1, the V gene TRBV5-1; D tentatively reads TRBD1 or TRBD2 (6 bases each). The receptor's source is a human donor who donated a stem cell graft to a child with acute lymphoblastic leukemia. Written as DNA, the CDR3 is TGCGCCAGCAGCTTGGAGGGGGGTGAGCAGTTCTTC. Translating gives CASSLEGGEQFF.